The entry below describes one T cell receptor beta chain. Its antigen remains unknown. TCR beta libraries were prepared from cDNA with unique molecular identifiers. Yield was 450,000 to 650,000 cDNA molecules from about 1 to 10 million T cells. From the PCR reads, TCRdb called clonotypes with MiXCR, one entry per CDR3 protein. The sample contains some 190,000 distinct CDR3 sequences, approximately 30% of which appear only once. This specimen comes from a study of post-analysis software for immune sequencing data. Looking at the study overall: Recorded disease courses covered relapsing-remitting, secondary progressive and progressive-relapsing multiple sclerosis. Some patients had no subtype annotation.

After removal of 4 bases from V and 0 bases from J, the junction contained 4 bases not matched to a gene. Germline loops: CDR1 LGHDT, CDR2 YNNKEL (reference sequence). CDR3 length: 16 amino acids. Notes on the study in general: TRBV5-6, TRBV5-1 and TRBV20-1 were among roughly five TRBV segments more frequent in patients than controls. Compared against controls, patients with multiple sclerosis displayed significantly lower normalized Chao1 diversity.

The source of this sequence is a girl aged 2-17 years with multiple sclerosis. The gene calls are TRBV3-1 and TRBJ1-3; 9 bases agree with TRBD1. Sequencing was carried out using blood. The CDR3 protein is CASSPGQGSSGNTIYF. The CDR3, as DNA: TGTGCCAGCAGCCCAGGACAGGGGAGCTCTGGAAACACCATATATTTT.